The T cell receptor (beta chain) described here comes from a study of shared clonotypes between healthy human individuals. Clones were read by immunoSEQ multiplex PCR, and TCRdb kept only the in-frame ones, dropping some. The sample lists some 480,000 clones, roughly 85% occurring once. Germline V gives CDR1 MDHEN, CDR2 SYDVKM. V dropped 5 bases and J dropped 9; count of bases not matched to a gene: 7. The CDR3 consists of 12 residues. Donors, healthy HIV-negative adults, lacked recent acute infections or vaccinations. This chain links TRBV28 with TRBJ2-7; 7 bases align to TRBD1. This receptor was identified in a middle-aged woman in good health. Some clones in this sample may be carry-over from other donors' samples. The specimen sequenced was PBMCs. The CDR3 sequence: CASSPPRTGQYF. DNA for the CDR3: TGTGCCAGCAGTCCTCCCCGGACAGGGCAGTACTTC.